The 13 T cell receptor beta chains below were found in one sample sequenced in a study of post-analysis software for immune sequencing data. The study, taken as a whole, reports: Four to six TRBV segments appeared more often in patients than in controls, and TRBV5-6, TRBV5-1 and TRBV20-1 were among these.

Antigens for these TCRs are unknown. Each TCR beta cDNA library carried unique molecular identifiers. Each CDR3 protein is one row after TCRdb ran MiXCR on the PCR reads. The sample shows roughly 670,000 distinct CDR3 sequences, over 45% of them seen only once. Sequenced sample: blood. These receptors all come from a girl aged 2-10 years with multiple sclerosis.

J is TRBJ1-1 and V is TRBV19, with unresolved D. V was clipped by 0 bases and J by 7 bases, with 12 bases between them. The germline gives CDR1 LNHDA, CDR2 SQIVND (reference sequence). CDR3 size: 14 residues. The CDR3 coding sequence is TGTGCCAGTAGTATAGATGCGGCGGGCAGTGAAGCTTTCTTT. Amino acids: CASSIDAAGSEAFF.

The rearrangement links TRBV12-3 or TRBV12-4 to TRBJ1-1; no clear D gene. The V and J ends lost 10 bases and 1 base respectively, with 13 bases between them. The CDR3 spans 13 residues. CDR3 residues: CATDTTANTEAFF. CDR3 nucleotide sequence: TGTGCCACCGACACTACTGCGAACACTGAAGCTTTCTTT.

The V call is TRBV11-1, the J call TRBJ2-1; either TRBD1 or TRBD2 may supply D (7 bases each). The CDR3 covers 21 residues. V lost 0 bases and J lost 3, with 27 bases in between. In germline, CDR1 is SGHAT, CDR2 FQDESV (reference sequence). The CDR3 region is CASSLAGGGGKWGLVYNEQFF. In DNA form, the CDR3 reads TGTGCCAGCAGCTTAGCGGGAGGGGGCGGAAAATGGGGTTTAGTCTACAATGAGCAGTTCTTC.

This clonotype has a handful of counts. The CDR3 sequence is CASSYWPSPSFSYEQYF. For the CDR3, the DNA is TGTGCCAGCAGTTATTGGCCCAGCCCCTCATTCTCCTACGAGCAGTACTTC. V usage is TRBV6-6 and J usage is TRBJ2-7; D is unresolved. CDR3 length equals 17 residues. From germline, CDR1 is MNHNY and CDR2 SVGAGI (reference sequence). V was pared by 3 bases and J by 0 bases, with 18 bases between.

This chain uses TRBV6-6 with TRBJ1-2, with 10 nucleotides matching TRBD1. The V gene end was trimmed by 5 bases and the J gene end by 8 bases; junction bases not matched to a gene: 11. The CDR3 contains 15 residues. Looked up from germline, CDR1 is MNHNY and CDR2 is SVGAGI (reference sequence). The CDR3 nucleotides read TGTGCCAGCAGTCCGTGGGGGACAGGGGTGGACGGCTACACCTTC. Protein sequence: CASSPWGTGVDGYTF.

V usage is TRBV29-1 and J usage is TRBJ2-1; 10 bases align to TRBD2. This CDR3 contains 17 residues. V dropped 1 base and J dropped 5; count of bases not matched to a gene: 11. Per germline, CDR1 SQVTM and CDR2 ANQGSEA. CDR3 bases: TGCAGCGTTGAAGCCGCTGGTTTAGCGGGGGGCCACAATGAGCAGTTCTTC. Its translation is CSVEAAGLAGGHNEQFF.

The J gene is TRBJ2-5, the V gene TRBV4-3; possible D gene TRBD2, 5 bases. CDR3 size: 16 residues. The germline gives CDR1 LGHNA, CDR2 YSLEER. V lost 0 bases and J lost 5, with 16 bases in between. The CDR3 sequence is CASSQDREKGRETQYF. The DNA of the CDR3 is TGCGCCAGCAGCCAAGATCGGGAAAAGGGAAGGGAGACCCAGTACTTC.

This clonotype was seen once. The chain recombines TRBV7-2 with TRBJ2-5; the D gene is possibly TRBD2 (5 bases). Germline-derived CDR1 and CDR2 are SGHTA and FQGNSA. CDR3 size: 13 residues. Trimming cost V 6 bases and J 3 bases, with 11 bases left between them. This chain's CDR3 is CASRLTTEETQYF. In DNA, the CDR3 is TGTGCCAGCAGGCTGACTACGGAAGAGACCCAGTACTTC.

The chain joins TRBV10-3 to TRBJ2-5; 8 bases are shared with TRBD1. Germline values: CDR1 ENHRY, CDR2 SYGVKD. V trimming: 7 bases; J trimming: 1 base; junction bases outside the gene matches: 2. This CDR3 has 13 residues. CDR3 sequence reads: CAIMGTGQETQYF. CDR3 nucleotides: TGTGCCATCATGGGGACAGGCCAAGAGACCCAGTACTTC.

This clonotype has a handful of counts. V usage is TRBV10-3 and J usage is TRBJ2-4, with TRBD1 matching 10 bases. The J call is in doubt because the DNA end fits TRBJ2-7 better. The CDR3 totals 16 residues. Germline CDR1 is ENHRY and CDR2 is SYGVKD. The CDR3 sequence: CAISSRTGGGSYEQYF. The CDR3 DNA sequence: TGTGCCATCAGTTCTCGGACAGGGGGGGGTTCCTACGAGCAGTACTTC.

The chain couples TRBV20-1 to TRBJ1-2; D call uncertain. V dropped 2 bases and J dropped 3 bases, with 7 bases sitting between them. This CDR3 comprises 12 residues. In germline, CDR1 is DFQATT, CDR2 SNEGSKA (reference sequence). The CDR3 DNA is TGCAGTGCTAGACCGCGGGACTATGGCTACACCTTC. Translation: CSARPRDYGYTF.

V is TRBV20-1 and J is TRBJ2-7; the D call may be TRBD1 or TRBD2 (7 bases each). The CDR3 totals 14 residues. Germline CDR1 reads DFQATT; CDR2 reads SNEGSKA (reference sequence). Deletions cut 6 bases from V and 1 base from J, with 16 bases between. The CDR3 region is CSATRQGGSYEQYF. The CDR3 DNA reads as TGCAGTGCCACTCGACAGGGAGGGTCCTACGAGCAGTACTTC.

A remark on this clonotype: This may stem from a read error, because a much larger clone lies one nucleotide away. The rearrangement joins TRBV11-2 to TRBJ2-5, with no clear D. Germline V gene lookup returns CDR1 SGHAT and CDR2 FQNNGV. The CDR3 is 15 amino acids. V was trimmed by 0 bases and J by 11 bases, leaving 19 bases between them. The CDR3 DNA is TGTGCCAGCAGCTTAGATGATTACACTGGCAATGAGCAGTACTTC. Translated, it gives CASSLDDYTGNEQYF.